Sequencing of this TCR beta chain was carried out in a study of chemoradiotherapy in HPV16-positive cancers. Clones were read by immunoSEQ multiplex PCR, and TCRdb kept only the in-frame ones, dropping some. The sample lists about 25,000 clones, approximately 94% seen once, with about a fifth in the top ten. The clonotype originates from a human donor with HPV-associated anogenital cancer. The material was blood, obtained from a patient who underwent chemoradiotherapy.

CDR3 sequence: CASSFSLAVDQYF. CDR3 DNA sequence: TGTGCCAGCAGCTTCTCTCTAGCGGTCGATCAGTACTTC. This chain uses TRBV7-9 with TRBJ2-7; 7 bases match TRBD2. CDR1 and CDR2 from the germline V gene are SEHNR and FQNEAQ (reference sequence). There are 13 residues in the CDR3. The V and J ends lost 3 bases and 10 bases, in that order; junction bases with no gene match: 9.